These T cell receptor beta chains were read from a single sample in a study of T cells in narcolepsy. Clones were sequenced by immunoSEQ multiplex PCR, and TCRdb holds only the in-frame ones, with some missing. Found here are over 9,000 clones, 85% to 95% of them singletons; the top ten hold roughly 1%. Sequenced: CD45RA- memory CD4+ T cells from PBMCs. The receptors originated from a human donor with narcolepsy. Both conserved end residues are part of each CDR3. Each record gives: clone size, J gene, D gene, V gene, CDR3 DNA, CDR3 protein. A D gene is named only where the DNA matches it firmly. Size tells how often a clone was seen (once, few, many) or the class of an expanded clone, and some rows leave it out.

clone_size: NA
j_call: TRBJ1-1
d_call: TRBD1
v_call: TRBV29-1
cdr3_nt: TGCAGCGTTGAATACGGGACAGGGGGCACTGAAGCTTTCTTT
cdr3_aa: CSVEYGTGGTEAFF

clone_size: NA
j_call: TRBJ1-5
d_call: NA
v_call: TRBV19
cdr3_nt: TGTGCCAGTAGTGGATCAGGGCGCAATCAGCCCCAGCATTTT
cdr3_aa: CASSGSGRNQPQHF

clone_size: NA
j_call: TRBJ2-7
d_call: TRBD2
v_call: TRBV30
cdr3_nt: TGTGCCTGGAGTGTTAGCGGGGCGGTCTGGTCCGGGCAGTACTTC
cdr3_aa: CAWSVSGAVWSGQYF

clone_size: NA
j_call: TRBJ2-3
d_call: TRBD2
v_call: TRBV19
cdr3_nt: TGTGCGTCGACCGGGACTAGCGGGGGCACAGATACGCAGTATTTT
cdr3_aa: CASTGTSGGTDTQYF

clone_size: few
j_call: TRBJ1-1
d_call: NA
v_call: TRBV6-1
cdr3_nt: TGTGCCAGCACCCCCTGGGGGAGCAACACTGAAGCTTTCTTT
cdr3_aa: CASTPWGSNTEAFF

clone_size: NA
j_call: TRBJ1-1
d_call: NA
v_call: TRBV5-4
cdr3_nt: TGTGCCAGCAGCTCCGACAGAGAGACTGAAGCTTTCTTT
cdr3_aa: CASSSDRETEAFF

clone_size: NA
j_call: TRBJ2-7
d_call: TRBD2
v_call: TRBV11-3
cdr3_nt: TGTGCCAGCAGCACCAGAGGACTAGCGGGAGGGCCCAGCTCCTACGAGCAGTACTTC
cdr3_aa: CASSTRGLAGGPSSYEQYF

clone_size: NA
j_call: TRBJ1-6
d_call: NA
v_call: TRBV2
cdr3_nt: TGTGCCAGCAGGGAGGGGTACCCCCTCCACTTT
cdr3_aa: CASREGYPLHF

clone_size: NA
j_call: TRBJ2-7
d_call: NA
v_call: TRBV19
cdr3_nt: TGTGCCAGTAGTCGTGGACACGGGAGCTCCTACGAGCAGTACTTC
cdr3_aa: CASSRGHGSSYEQYF

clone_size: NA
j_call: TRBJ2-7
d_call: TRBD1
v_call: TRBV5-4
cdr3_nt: TGTGCCAGCACCTTGGGACAGGGGCACGAGCAGTACTTC
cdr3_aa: CASTLGQGHEQYF

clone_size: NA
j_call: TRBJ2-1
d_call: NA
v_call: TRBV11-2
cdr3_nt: TGTGCCAGCAGCTTAGACATTCGGAATGAGCAGTTCTTC
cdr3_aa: CASSLDIRNEQFF

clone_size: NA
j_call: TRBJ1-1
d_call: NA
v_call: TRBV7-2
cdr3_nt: TGTGCCAGCAGCATTACAGGGTCGGGCACTGAAGCTTTCTTT
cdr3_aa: CASSITGSGTEAFF

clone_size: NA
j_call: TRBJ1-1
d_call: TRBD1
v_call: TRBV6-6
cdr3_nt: TGTGCCAGCAGTCTGCGACAGGGGTGGACTGAAGCTTTCTTT
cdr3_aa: CASSLRQGWTEAFF

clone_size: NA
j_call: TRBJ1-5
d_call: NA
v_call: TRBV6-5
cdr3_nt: TGTGCCTCCCGATCCGGAAATCAGCCCCAGCATTTT
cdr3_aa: CASRSGNQPQHF

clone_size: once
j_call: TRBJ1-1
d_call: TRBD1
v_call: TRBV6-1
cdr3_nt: TGTGCCACCCGACAGGGCAAATCTGAAGCTTTCTTT
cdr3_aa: CATRQGKSEAFF

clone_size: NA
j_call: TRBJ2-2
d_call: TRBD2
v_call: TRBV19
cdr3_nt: TGTGCCGCAACTCTCTCAGCGGGAGCTACCGGGGAGCTGTTTTTT
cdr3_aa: CAATLSAGATGELFF

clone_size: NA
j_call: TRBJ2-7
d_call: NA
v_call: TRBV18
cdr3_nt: TGTGCCAGCTCACCAAGAGGACAACAGGGAGGGTACGAGCAGTACTTC
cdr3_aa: CASSPRGQQGGYEQYF

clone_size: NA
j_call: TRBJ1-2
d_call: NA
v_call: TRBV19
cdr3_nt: TGTGCCAGTAGCCCCGAAGGAGATGGCTACACCTTC
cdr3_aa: CASSPEGDGYTF

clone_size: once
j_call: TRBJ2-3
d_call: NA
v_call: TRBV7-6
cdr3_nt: TGTGCCAGCAGCCCGGCAGCCTGGGGAAACGCAGATACGCAGTATTTT
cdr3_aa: CASSPAAWGNADTQYF

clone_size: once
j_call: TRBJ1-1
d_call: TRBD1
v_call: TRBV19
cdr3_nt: TGTGCCAGTAGGAGACCCGGGACAGGTGAAGCTTTCTTT
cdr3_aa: CASRRPGTGEAFF

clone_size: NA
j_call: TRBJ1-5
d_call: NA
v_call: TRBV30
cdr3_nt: TGTGCCTGGAACTCAGGGAGCCAGCCCCAGCATTTT
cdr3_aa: CAWNSGSQPQHF

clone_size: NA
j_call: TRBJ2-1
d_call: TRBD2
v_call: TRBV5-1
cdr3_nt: TGCGCCAGCAGCTTGGCCCCAGCGGGATCAGGTGAGCAGTTCTTC
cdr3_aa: CASSLAPAGSGEQFF

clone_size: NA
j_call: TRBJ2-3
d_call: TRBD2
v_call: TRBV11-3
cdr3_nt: TGTGCCAGCAGCAACCCATCACTAGCGGGGGTCACAGATACGCAGTATTTT
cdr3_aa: CASSNPSLAGVTDTQYF

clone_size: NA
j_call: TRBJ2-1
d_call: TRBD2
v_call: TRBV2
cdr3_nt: TGTGCCAGCAGCGCTGGGACTAGCTCTGGGAATGAGCAGTTCTTC
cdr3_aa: CASSAGTSSGNEQFF

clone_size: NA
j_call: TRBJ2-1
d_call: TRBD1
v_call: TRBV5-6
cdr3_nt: TGTGCCAGCAGCTTGGTTGACAGGGACAATGAGCAGTTCTTC
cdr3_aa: CASSLVDRDNEQFF

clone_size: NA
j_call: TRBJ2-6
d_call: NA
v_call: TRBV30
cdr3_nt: TGTGCCTGGAGTGTAAAGTTACTACCTGGGGCCAACGTCCTGACTTTC
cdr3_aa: CAWSVKLLPGANVLTF

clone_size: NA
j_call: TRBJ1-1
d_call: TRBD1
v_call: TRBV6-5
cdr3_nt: TGTGCCAGCAGTTACTCGGACAGGGGGCGCGGAGCTTTCTTT
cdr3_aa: CASSYSDRGRGAFF

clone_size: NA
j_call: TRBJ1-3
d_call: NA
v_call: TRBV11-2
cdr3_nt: TGTGCCAGCAGCTTAGATTCCCCCAGCTCTGGAAACACCATATATTTT
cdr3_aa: CASSLDSPSSGNTIYF

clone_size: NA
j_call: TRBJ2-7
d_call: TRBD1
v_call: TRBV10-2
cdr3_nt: TGCGCCAGCAGCCGCTACAGGGGCTACGAGCAGTACTTC
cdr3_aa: CASSRYRGYEQYF

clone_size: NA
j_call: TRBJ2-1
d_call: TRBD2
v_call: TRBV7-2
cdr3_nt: TGTGCCAGCAGCCCACACACTAGCGGGAGTGGCAATGAGCAGTTCTTC
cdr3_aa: CASSPHTSGSGNEQFF

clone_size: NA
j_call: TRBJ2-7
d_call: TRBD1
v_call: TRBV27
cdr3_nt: TGTGCCAGCAGTTTAATAGCGGGACAGGGGCTATACGAGCAGTACTTC
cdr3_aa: CASSLIAGQGLYEQYF

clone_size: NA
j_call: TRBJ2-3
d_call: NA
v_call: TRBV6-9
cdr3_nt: TGTGCCAGCAGATCGGGACTTCAAGAAACAGATACGCAGTATTTT
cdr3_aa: CASRSGLQETDTQYF

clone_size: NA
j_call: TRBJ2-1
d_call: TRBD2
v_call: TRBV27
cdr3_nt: TGTGCCAGCAGTCCGACTCAGGGACTAGTCGGTGAGCAGTTCTTC
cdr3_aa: CASSPTQGLVGEQFF

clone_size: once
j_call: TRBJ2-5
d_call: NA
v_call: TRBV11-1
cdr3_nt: TGTGCCAGCAGCCTAAGCCTTAGTCGAGAGACCCAGTACTTC
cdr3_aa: CASSLSLSRETQYF

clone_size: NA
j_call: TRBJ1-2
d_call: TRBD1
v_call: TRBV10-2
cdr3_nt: TGCGCCAGCAGTGAGTCAGTGGGACAGGGGATCTATGGCTACACCTTC
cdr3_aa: CASSESVGQGIYGYTF

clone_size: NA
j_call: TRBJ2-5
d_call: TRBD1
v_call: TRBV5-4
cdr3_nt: TGTGCCAGCAGCTTGGCCAGGGGGCGAGAGACCCAGTACTTC
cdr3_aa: CASSLARGRETQYF

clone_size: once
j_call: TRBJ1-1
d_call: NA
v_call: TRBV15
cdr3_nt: TGTGCCACCAGCAGAGACGGCCGGAGGAACACTGAAGCTTTCTTT
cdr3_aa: CATSRDGRRNTEAFF

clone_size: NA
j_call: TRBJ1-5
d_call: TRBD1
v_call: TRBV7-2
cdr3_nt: TGTGCCAGCAGCACTCAGGACAGGGGGGATCAGCCCCAGCATTTT
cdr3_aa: CASSTQDRGDQPQHF

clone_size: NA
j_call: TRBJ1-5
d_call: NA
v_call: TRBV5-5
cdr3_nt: TGTGCCAGCAGCCACACACCGACAGTTAGCAATCAGCCCCAGCATTTT
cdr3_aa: CASSHTPTVSNQPQHF

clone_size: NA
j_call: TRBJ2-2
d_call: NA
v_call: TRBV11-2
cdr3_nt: TGTGCCAGCAGCTTAAATCCCCCGTCCTCAAATTTTCCCGGGGAGCTGTTTTTT
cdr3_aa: CASSLNPPSSNFPGELFF

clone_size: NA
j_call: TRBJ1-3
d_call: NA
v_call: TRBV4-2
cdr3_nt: TGTGCCAGCAGCCAAGATCTCTTACGGGGCTCTGGAAACACCATATATTTT
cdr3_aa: CASSQDLLRGSGNTIYF

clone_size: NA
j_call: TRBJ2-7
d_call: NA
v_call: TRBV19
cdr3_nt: TGTGCCAGTAGTAAACAGGCCACTTTCCCGGGCGAGCAGTACTTC
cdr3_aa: CASSKQATFPGEQYF

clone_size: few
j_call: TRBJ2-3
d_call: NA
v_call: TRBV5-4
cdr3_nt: TGTGCCAGCAGCGGAACAGGGATTAAAACAGATACGCAGTATTTT
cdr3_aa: CASSGTGIKTDTQYF

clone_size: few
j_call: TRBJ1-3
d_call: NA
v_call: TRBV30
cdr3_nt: TGTGCCTGGAGTGTACTGGGAAACACCATATATTTT
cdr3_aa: CAWSVLGNTIYF

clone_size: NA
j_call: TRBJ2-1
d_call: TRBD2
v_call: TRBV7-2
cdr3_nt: TGTGCCAGCAGCTTAGAGCTAGCGGGGGGGCGAAATGAGCAGTTCTTC
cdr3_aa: CASSLELAGGRNEQFF

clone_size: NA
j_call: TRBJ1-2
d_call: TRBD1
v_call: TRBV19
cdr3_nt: TGTGCCAGTAGTATGCCCCGCGGGACAGCTAACTATGGCTACACCTTC
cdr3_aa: CASSMPRGTANYGYTF

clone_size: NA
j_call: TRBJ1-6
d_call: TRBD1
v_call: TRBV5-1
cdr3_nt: TGCGCCAGCAGCTTGGGGACAGGATATTCACCCCTCCACTTT
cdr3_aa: CASSLGTGYSPLHF

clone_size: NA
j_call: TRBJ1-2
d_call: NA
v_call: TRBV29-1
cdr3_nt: TGCAGCGTTGACAGGGACGGCTACACCTTC
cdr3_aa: CSVDRDGYTF

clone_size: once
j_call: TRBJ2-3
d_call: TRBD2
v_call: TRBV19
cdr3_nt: TGTGCCAGTAGTATAGGCGGACTAGCAAGGGATACGCAGTATTTT
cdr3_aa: CASSIGGLARDTQYF

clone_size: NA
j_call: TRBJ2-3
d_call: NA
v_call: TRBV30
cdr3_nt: TGTGCCTGGAGTGCTCAATCGGACGGGGGGCATTTT
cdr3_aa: CAWSAQSDGGHF

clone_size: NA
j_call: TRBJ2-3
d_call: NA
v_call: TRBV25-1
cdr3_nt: TGTGCCAGCAGTGGACGACTAGGACGCACAGATACGCAGTATTTT
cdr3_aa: CASSGRLGRTDTQYF

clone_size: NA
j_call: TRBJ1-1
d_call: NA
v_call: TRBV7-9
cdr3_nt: TGTGCCAGCAGCTTCGACGGCACTGAAGCTTTCTTT
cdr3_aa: CASSFDGTEAFF

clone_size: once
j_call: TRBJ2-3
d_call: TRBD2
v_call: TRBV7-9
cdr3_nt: TGTGCCAGCAGCTTCCGGACTAGCGGGAGGGCAGATACGCAGTATTTT
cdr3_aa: CASSFRTSGRADTQYF

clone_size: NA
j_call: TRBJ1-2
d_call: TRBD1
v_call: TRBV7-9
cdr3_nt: TGTGCCAGCAGCTTTGACAGGGGGGAGTACTATGGCTACACCTTC
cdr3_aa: CASSFDRGEYYGYTF